The 26 T cell receptor beta chains below come from one sample, sequenced in a study of cytomegalovirus exposure and HLA in healthy donors. Use of 60 Vbeta and 13 Jbeta primers characterized the PCR. TCRdb keeps only in-frame clones here, not all; method: immunoSEQ multiplex PCR. Reported are about 120,000 clones; the ten largest clones contain about 1.5%. The material sequenced was PBMCs. The receptors shown here come from a woman between 40 and 50 years old in good health and CMV-seropositive.

This chain joins TRBV4-1 and TRBJ1-4; TRBD1 matches at 7 bases. The germline V gene encodes CDR1 MGHRA and CDR2 YSYEKL. CDR3 size: 18 residues. V was pared by 1 base and J by 3 bases, with 11 bases of the junction left unmatched. CDR3 bases: TGCGCCAGCAGCCAAGCGGACAGGACTAAGGTAGCTAATGAAAAACTGTTTTTT. This translates into CASSQADRTKVANEKLFF.

The rearrangement uses TRBV5-1 and TRBJ2-2; the match to TRBD1 covers 10 bases. CDR1 is SGHRS and CDR2 is YFSETQ in the germline V gene. Germline trimming cut 4 bases from V and 5 bases from J; bases unmatched to any gene: 5. This CDR3 contains 15 residues. CDR3: CASSGRDRGTGELFF. In nucleotides, the CDR3 is TGCGCCAGCAGCGGACGGGACAGGGGAACCGGGGAGCTGTTTTTT.

The chain carries TRBV29-1 and TRBJ2-5, with 9 bases aligning to TRBD1. Germline V gives CDR1 SQVTM, CDR2 ANQGSEA. This CDR3 is built from 13 residues. The trim removed 8 bases at V and 7 bases at J, leaving 11 bases unmatched. CDR3 amino acids: CSTPGDREGTQYF. CDR3 nucleotide sequence: TGCAGCACCCCGGGGGACAGGGAAGGGACCCAGTACTTC.

This chain uses TRBV12-5 with TRBJ2-3, with a tentative D call TRBD2 (6 bases). V lost 6 bases and J 6 bases, leaving 19 bases between the germline ends. Germline-derived CDR1 and CDR2 are LGHNT and FRNRAP. This CDR3 is 15 amino acids long. This CDR3 reads CASGEGTSFSDTQYF. In DNA form, the CDR3 reads TGTGCTAGTGGAGAAGGGACTTCCTTTTCCGATACGCAGTATTTT.

The chain is built from TRBV27 and TRBJ2-7; D unclear. V was pared by 0 bases and J by 6 bases, with 9 bases between. Looked up from germline, CDR1 is MNHEY and CDR2 is SMNVEV (reference sequence). CDR3 length: 13 residues. CDR3 in DNA: TGTGCCAGCAGTTTATCGCCGAGCGTCGAGCAGTACTTC. Amino acids: CASSLSPSVEQYF.

The V call is TRBV2, the J call TRBJ2-1; 11 bases align to TRBD2. Per the germline V gene, CDR1 is SNHLY and CDR2 is FYNNEI. The CDR3 length is 17 residues. V shed 1 base, J shed 4 bases, and the junction held 6 bases outside the gene matches. The CDR3 DNA sequence: TGTGCCAGCAGTGAAGGCAGTCTAGCGGGGGGATACAATGAGCAGTTCTTC. Translation: CASSEGSLAGGYNEQFF.

Of note for this clone: This specimen includes other DNA sequences encoding the same CDR3. This chain connects TRBV6-5 to TRBJ1-1; D may be TRBD1 (6 bases). The CDR3 length is 13 residues. CDR1 is MNHEY, CDR2 SVGAGI, per germline. V was clipped by 4 bases and J by 1 base, with 7 bases between them. CDR3 residues: CASSLTGNTEAFF. The CDR3 DNA follows: TGTGCCAGCAGTTTGACAGGGAACACTGAAGCTTTCTTT.

This rearrangement joins TRBV28 to TRBJ1-1; D is undetermined. CDR3 length: 15 residues. Germline V CDR1 and CDR2: MDHEN, SYDVKM. The germline V and J ends were trimmed by 8 bases and 1 base, with 17 bases remaining between them. The CDR3 reads CASEDYTMGNTEAFF. The CDR3 nucleotides read TGTGCCAGCGAGGACTATACCATGGGGAACACTGAAGCTTTCTTT.

This rearrangement joins TRBV7-2 to TRBJ1-2, with TRBD1 identical over 8 bases. CDR1 is SGHTA, CDR2 FQGNSA, per germline. With V trimmed by 4 bases and J by 6 bases, 4 bases remained unmatched. The CDR3 has 13 residues. CDR3 DNA sequence: TGTGCCAGCAGCTCCCGGACAGGGAATGGCTACACCTTC. The encoded protein is CASSSRTGNGYTF.

This chain links TRBV28 with TRBJ2-1; 9 bases are shared with TRBD2. V lost 8 bases to trimming and J lost 4 bases; unmatched junction nucleotides: 9. This CDR3 has 15 amino acids. The V gene's germline CDR1 is MDHEN and CDR2 SYDVKM. CDR3 amino acids: CASQGYAGGYNEQFF. Written as DNA, the CDR3 is TGTGCCAGCCAGGGATACGCGGGAGGGTACAATGAGCAGTTCTTC.

In regard to this clone: Sequence at one end of the junction differs from germline and may be a read error. The chain recombines TRBV7-7 with TRBJ2-7; weak D call: TRBD1 (7 bases). Germline values: CDR1 SSHAT, CDR2 FNYEAQ (reference sequence). This CDR3 contains 15 residues. The CDR3 loop reads CASSLGQGGSYEQYF. CDR3 in DNA: TGTGCTAGCAGCTTAGGCCAGGGGGGTTCCTACGAGCAGTACTTC.

The chain is built from TRBV6-5 and TRBJ2-1, with TRBD2 matching over 12 bases. J lost 15 bases, V lost 6 bases, and 9 bases had no gene match. The germline V gene encodes CDR1 MNHEY and CDR2 SVGAGI. The CDR3 runs 13 residues. DNA of the CDR3: TGTGCCAGCAGGTCGGGACTAGCGGGCGTCCCGTTCTTC. It yields the protein CASRSGLAGVPFF.

The CDR3 region is CSSARSTEAFF. The CDR3 bases are TGCAGTTCGGCAAGGAGCACTGAAGCTTTCTTT. The rearrangement uses TRBV20-1 and TRBJ1-1; D is unresolved. CDR1 DFQATT and CDR2 SNEGSKA come from the germline V gene (reference sequence). V gave up 8 bases and J gave up 4 bases, with 11 bases separating them. CDR3 length: 11 residues.

The J gene is TRBJ1-1, the V gene TRBV5-6; a weak D match, TRBD1 (5 bases). This CDR3 comprises 15 residues. The V end lost 0 bases, the J end lost 2 bases, and 11 bases lay between the germline ends. Germline CDR1 reads SGHDT; CDR2 reads YYEEEE. Here the CDR3 reads CASSLVGQGNTEAFF. Written as DNA, the CDR3 is TGTGCCAGCAGCTTGGTTGGGCAGGGAAACACTGAAGCTTTCTTT.

The chain employs TRBV29-1 and TRBJ2-7; 10 bases are a match to TRBD2. The CDR3 spans 13 residues. With V trimmed by 6 bases and J by 1 base, 3 bases remained unmatched. CDR1 and CDR2 (germline): SQVTM, ANQGSEA. The chain's CDR3 is CSVRSGRSYEQYF. CDR3 coding DNA: TGCAGCGTGCGTAGCGGGAGGTCCTACGAGCAGTACTTC.

This chain joins TRBV4-3 and TRBJ2-3; 12 bases are a match to TRBD2. The CDR3 loop spans 17 amino acids. Losses at the gene ends were 3 bases for V and 5 bases for J; bases not matched to a gene: 9. Per the germline V gene, CDR1 is LGHNA and CDR2 is YSLEER. The CDR3 DNA sequence: TGCGCCAGCAGCCATTCTAGACTAGCGGGAGCGAAAGATACGCAGTATTTT. This codes for CASSHSRLAGAKDTQYF.

The V gene is TRBV7-9, the J gene TRBJ1-2, with 8 bases matching TRBD1. This CDR3 comprises 13 residues. Looked up from germline, CDR1 is SEHNR and CDR2 is FQNEAQ (reference sequence). The CDR3 reads CFGSGGRNYGYTF. The DNA of the CDR3 is TGTTTCGGCTCAGGGGGCCGTAACTATGGCTACACCTTC.

The chain has TRBV5-1 and TRBJ2-2; 7 bases map to TRBD2. Trimming cost V 0 bases and J 0 bases; bases outside gene matches: 8. The germline gives CDR1 SGHRS, CDR2 YFSETQ. This CDR3 comprises 18 residues. CDR3 sequence: CASSLGLATVSNTGELFF. The CDR3 region has the DNA TGCGCCAGCAGCTTGGGACTAGCTACCGTTTCGAACACCGGGGAGCTGTTTTTT. Supplemented by reference TRBV5-1 and TRBJ2-2, the full variable domain reads KAGVTQTPRYLIKTRGQQVTLSCSPISGHRSVSWYQQTPGQGLQFLFEYFSETQRNKGNFPGRFSGRQFSNSRSEMNVSTLELGDSALYLCASSLGLATVSNTGELFFGEGSRLTVL.

The J gene is TRBJ2-2, the V gene TRBV5-1; 12 bases map to TRBD2. CDR3 length: 17 residues. Unmatched junction bases numbered 7, after V lost 3 bases and J lost 4 bases. Looked up from germline, CDR1 is SGHRS and CDR2 is YFSETQ. In nucleotides, the CDR3 is TGCGCCAGCAGCTCCCTAGCGGGAGGGATCGGCACCGGGGAGCTGTTTTTT. It translates to CASSSLAGGIGTGELFF.

The gene calls are TRBV2 and TRBJ1-6; weak D call: TRBD1 (5 bases). The CDR3 extends over 16 amino acids. Germline V CDR1 and CDR2: SNHLY, FYNNEI. The V and J ends lost 6 bases and 0 bases respectively, with 12 bases between them. The CDR3 region has the DNA TGTGCCAGCAGGGCGAGACAGAGCTCCTATAATTCACCCCTCCACTTT. Translated, it gives CASRARQSSYNSPLHF.

V is TRBV4-1 and J is TRBJ2-7; 9 bases are a match to TRBD2. The CDR3 is 16 amino acids. With V trimmed by 1 base and J by 6 bases, 10 bases remained unmatched. Germline CDR1 reads MGHRA; CDR2 reads YSYEKL. CDR3 coding DNA: TGCGCCAGCAGCCAAGCCGGGTTAGGCGGGAGGGTCGAGCAGTACTTC. This gives the protein CASSQAGLGGRVEQYF.

The chain couples TRBV27 to TRBJ2-7; 12 bases fit TRBD2. Germline V gene lookup returns CDR1 MNHEY and CDR2 SMNVEV (reference sequence). This CDR3 has 15 amino acids. V trimming: 7 bases; J trimming: 4 bases; junction bases outside the gene matches: 8. For the CDR3, the DNA is TGTGCCAGCATGGAGCTAGCGGGAGGGTTGTACGAGCAGTACTTC. Protein product: CASMELAGGLYEQYF.

J is TRBJ2-1 and V is TRBV5-1; D might be TRBD2 (7 bases). The CDR3 loop spans 16 amino acids. V was shortened by 4 bases and J by 8 bases, with 22 bases between the two germline ends. Per germline, CDR1 SGHRS and CDR2 YFSETQ. CDR3 sequence: CASSRGDAGALYEQFF. CDR3 coding DNA: TGCGCCAGCAGCCGTGGGGACGCGGGGGCTCTGTATGAGCAGTTCTTC.

In DNA form, the CDR3 reads TGTGCCAGCTCACCTTTCCCGGGACATAATAAAGAAGCTTTCTTT. Protein product: CASSPFPGHNKEAFF. The V call is TRBV18, the J call TRBJ1-1; a possible D gene is TRBD1 (6 bases). Germline-derived CDR1 and CDR2 are KGHSH and LQKENI. V lost 3 bases to trimming and J lost 8 bases, with 19 bases between them. The CDR3 runs 15 residues.

Comment on this clone: The same CDR3 arises from other DNA sequences in this sample as well. The rearrangement uses TRBV7-2 and TRBJ2-7; TRBD2 might be the D (5 bases). The CDR3 length is 13 residues. Germline CDR1 reads SGHTA; CDR2 reads FQGNSA. Trimming left V 1 base short and J 3 bases short, with 7 bases between. Here the CDR3 reads CASSLGAGYEQYF. The CDR3 nucleotides are TGTGCCAGCAGCTTAGGGGCGGGCTACGAGCAGTACTTC.

The CDR3 nucleotides are TGTGCCATCAGTGCCGGGAACAGGGACAATGAGCAGTTCTTC. This gives the protein CAISAGNRDNEQFF. The V and J genes are TRBV10-3 and TRBJ2-1; a possible D gene is TRBD1 (6 bases). CDR3 length: 14 residues. Trimming left V 4 bases short and J 5 bases short, with 12 bases between. Germline values: CDR1 ENHRY, CDR2 SYGVKD.